The 23 T cell receptor beta chains presented below share a single source sample, sequenced in a study of technical replicates of blood from several donors. Profiling relied on immunoSEQ multiplex PCR, and the TCRdb table lists in-frame clones only, not all of them. Among about 73,000 clones, roughly 93% were seen once, and the ten largest hold 0.2% to 0.3%. Sequencing used T cells isolated from PBMCs. These TCRs come from a human donor in good health.

The V and J genes are TRBV6-1 and TRBJ1-1; D unclear. CDR1 is MNHNS and CDR2 is SASEGT in the germline V gene. The CDR3 loop spans 12 amino acids. The V end lost 2 bases, the J end lost 8 bases, and 9 bases lay between the germline ends. The CDR3 DNA sequence: TGTGCCAGCAGTGAAAATCGGCGGGAAGCTTTCTTT. As protein: CASSENRREAFF.

There are a few counts of this clone. V and J are TRBV5-4 and TRBJ2-6; 7 bases align to TRBD1. The V gene's germline CDR1 is SGHNT and CDR2 YYREEE (reference sequence). V was clipped by 10 bases and J by 0 bases; unmatched bases: 10. This CDR3 region has 16 residues. The DNA for the CDR3 is TGTGCCGTACAGGGACAGTCTTACTCTGGGGCCAACGTCCTGACTTTC. Translation gives CAVQGQSYSGANVLTF.

J is TRBJ1-1 and V is TRBV19; D is uncertain. The length of the CDR3 is 15 residues. The V end lost 7 bases, the J end lost 0 bases, and 15 bases lay between the germline ends. Germline V CDR1 and CDR2: LNHDA, SQIVND (reference sequence). Here the CDR3 reads CASTVGGLMNTEAFF. As DNA, the CDR3 is TGTGCCAGTACGGTTGGAGGGTTGATGAACACTGAAGCTTTCTTT.

This chain joins TRBV5-5 and TRBJ2-7, with D maybe TRBD1 (8 bases). Germline CDR1 is SGHKS and CDR2 is YYEKEE (reference sequence). This CDR3 comprises 14 residues. Trimming stripped 2 bases from V and 6 bases from J, with 15 bases between. This chain's CDR3 is CASSFGQGGFEQYF. The CDR3 region has the DNA TGTGCCAGCAGCTTCGGACAGGGAGGGTTCGAGCAGTACTTC.

As for this clone: The DNA is left out, because the CDR3 cannot be placed on it with certainty; the CDR3 is given as TCRdb lists it. The chain uses TRBV28 and TRBJ1-3; the D call TRBD1 from the table was never checked on the DNA. The CDR3 is 12 amino acids in total, end residues counted. Germline V gene data show CDR1 as MDHEN and CDR2 as SYDVKM. CDR3 sequence reads: CASSSSDTETYF.

The chain employs TRBV5-1 and TRBJ1-5; D unclear. The CDR3 is made up of 16 amino acids. V gave up 0 bases and J gave up 2 bases, with 12 bases separating them. Germline assignment: CDR1 SGHRS and CDR2 YFSETQ. The DNA for the CDR3 is TGCGCCAGCAGCTTGGAAGGGAGTAGGGGCAATCAGCCCCAGCATTTT. Translating gives CASSLEGSRGNQPQHF.

The sample holds a few counts of this clone. The genes are TRBV28 and TRBJ2-5; perhaps TRBD1 as D (5 bases). Germline CDR1 MDHEN, CDR2 SYDVKM. The CDR3 has 12 amino acids. The V and J ends lost 2 bases and 5 bases respectively, with 6 bases between them. The CDR3 region is CASSLRQETQYF. The CDR3 DNA is TGTGCCAGCAGTTTAAGACAGGAGACCCAGTACTTC.

The chain employs TRBV12-5 and TRBJ2-7; D gene unclear. The CDR3 is made up of 13 amino acids. Trimming took 11 bases from V and 6 from J, leaving 20 bases between them. CDR1 LGHNT and CDR2 FRNRAP come from the germline V gene. CDR3 protein: CASGLGGSSEQYF. CDR3 coding DNA: TGTGCTTCAGGTTTAGGTGGCAGCAGCGAGCAGTACTTC.

The chain links TRBV11-3 to TRBJ2-7, with D hard to call. The CDR3 consists of 13 residues. Germline-derived CDR1 and CDR2 are SGHNT and YENEEA. With 3 bases removed from V and 2 bases from J, the gap between germline ends came to 8 bases. CDR3 protein: CASSFLYTYEQYF. The CDR3 DNA reads as TGTGCCAGCAGCTTTTTATACACCTACGAGCAGTACTTC.

The gene calls are TRBV4-2 and TRBJ2-3; TRBD2 matches at 11 bases. This CDR3 is 20 amino acids long. J gave up 0 bases and V 0 bases, and 11 bases lay outside the gene matches. From germline, CDR1 is LGHNA and CDR2 YNFKEQ. As DNA, the CDR3 is TGTGCCAGCAGCCAAGATCCTAGACTAGCGGGATTCTCTAGCACAGATACGCAGTATTTT. Translating gives CASSQDPRLAGFSSTDTQYF.

This chain links TRBV27 with TRBJ2-7, with D possibly matching TRBD1 (6 bases). The germline V and J ends were trimmed by 8 bases and 3 bases, with 17 bases remaining between them. The CDR3 loop spans 14 amino acids. CDR1 and CDR2 from the germline V gene are MNHEY and SMNVEV (reference sequence). In DNA, the CDR3 is TGTGCCAGCCGATTACAGGGTCCTAACTACGAGCAGTACTTC. Translation gives CASRLQGPNYEQYF.

This clone showed up just a few times. This chain uses TRBV29-1 with TRBJ1-1; D is unresolved. The CDR3 consists of 12 residues. From germline, CDR1 is SQVTM and CDR2 ANQGSEA. V was pared by 8 bases and J by 5 bases, with 15 bases between. The CDR3 DNA reads TGCAGCACTTGGACGGGAGGGACTGAAGCTTTCTTT. It codes for CSTWTGGTEAFF.

This clone was found once. The gene calls are TRBV30 and TRBJ2-7, with D unresolved. The CDR3 is 12 residues long. Germline V CDR1 and CDR2: GTSNPN, SVGIG (reference sequence). V gave up 7 bases and J gave up 0 bases, with 10 bases separating them. The CDR3 nucleotides read TGTGCCTTGACATCACGCTCCTACGAGCAGTACTTC. As protein: CALTSRSYEQYF.

V is TRBV6-1 and J is TRBJ1-1; no definite D call. Between the trimmed V and J ends, which lost 11 bases and 4 bases, there was a span of 17 bases. Per germline, CDR1 MNHNS and CDR2 SASEGT. This CDR3 has 13 amino acids. CDR3 nucleotides: TGTGCCCCCCAACTAACCCCTCTCACTGAAGCTTTCTTT. It translates to CAPQLTPLTEAFF.

J is TRBJ1-1 and V is TRBV4-1, with D uncertain. The CDR3 consists of 15 residues. The germline V gene encodes CDR1 MGHRA and CDR2 YSYEKL. The V end lost 0 bases, the J end lost 2 bases, and 10 bases lay between the germline ends. CDR3 nucleotide sequence: TGCGCCAGCAGCCAAGAGTCGCTAGGTAACACTGAAGCTTTCTTT. As protein: CASSQESLGNTEAFF.

This sequence joins TRBV7-9 and TRBJ1-6, with D unclear. Germline V gives CDR1 SEHNR, CDR2 FQNEAQ (reference sequence). The CDR3 loop spans 14 amino acids. The germline V and J ends were trimmed by 5 bases and 10 bases, with 15 bases remaining between them. The CDR3 region is CASSPAGRRSPLHF. CDR3 DNA sequence: TGTGCCAGCAGCCCCGCGGGCAGGAGATCACCCCTCCACTTT.

The table lists this clone with a count of one. The chain has TRBV5-1 and TRBJ2-7, with D possibly matching TRBD2 (6 bases). The V and J ends lost 3 bases and 5 bases respectively, with 15 bases between them. The CDR3 length is 14 residues. The germline gives CDR1 SGHRS, CDR2 YFSETQ. This CDR3 reads CASSSVGGGNEQYF. The CDR3 DNA follows: TGCGCCAGCAGCTCGGTCGGAGGAGGGAACGAGCAGTACTTC.

CDR3 coding DNA: TGTGCCAGTAGTCCCCGCGGGCCCTCAACTAATGAAAAACTGTTTTTT. Protein product: CASSPRGPSTNEKLFF. This rearrangement joins TRBV19 to TRBJ1-4; D gene ambiguous. Germline V CDR1 and CDR2: LNHDA, SQIVND (reference sequence). The length of the CDR3 is 16 residues. V was trimmed by 5 bases and J by 0 bases, leaving 13 bases between them.

This chain joins TRBV10-1 and TRBJ2-7; 8 bases align to TRBD1. Germline loops: CDR1 WNHNN, CDR2 SYGVQD (reference sequence). The V and J ends lost 4 bases and 6 bases, in that order; junction bases with no gene match: 11. The CDR3 length is 15 residues. CDR3 nucleotide sequence: TGCGCCAGCAGTGCGGGTCCTGACAGGGGCCGCGAGCAGTACTTC. Its translation: CASSAGPDRGREQYF.

This sequence joins TRBV10-1 and TRBJ2-5; D is perhaps TRBD2 (5 bases). Trimming stripped 5 bases from V and 3 bases from J, with 10 bases between. The CDR3 spans 13 residues. Germline V gene data show CDR1 as WNHNN and CDR2 as SYGVQD (reference sequence). The CDR3 reads CASSMISEETQYF. In DNA, the CDR3 is TGCGCCAGCAGTATGATTAGCGAAGAGACCCAGTACTTC.

CDR3 region: CASSLARGGTEAFF. CDR3 in DNA: TGTGCCAGCAGCTTAGCCCGGGGGGGCACTGAAGCTTTCTTT. The chain is built from TRBV7-9 and TRBJ1-1; D is perhaps TRBD1 (5 bases). Germline V lookup: CDR1 SEHNR, CDR2 FQNEAQ (reference sequence). The CDR3 runs to 14 residues. V was shortened by 0 bases and J by 4 bases, with 9 bases between the two germline ends.

The rearrangement uses TRBV5-6 and TRBJ2-7, with TRBD1 matching over 7 bases. After removal of 4 bases from V and 6 bases from J, the junction contained 4 bases not matched to a gene. The CDR3 has 12 amino acids. Germline CDR1 and CDR2: SGHDT and YYEEEE. The CDR3 here is CASSLGTVEQYF. The CDR3, as DNA: TGTGCCAGCAGCCTCGGGACAGTCGAGCAGTACTTC. The variable domain in full, with the rest retrieved from reference TRBV5-6 and TRBJ2-7, is DAGVTQSPTHLIKTRGQQVTLRCSPKSGHDTVSWYQQALGQGPQFIFQYYEEEERQRGNFPDRFSGHQFPNYSSELNVNALLLGDSALYLCASSLGTVEQYFGPGTRLTVT.

The sample holds a few counts of this clone. The V call is TRBV7-8, the J call TRBJ1-2, with a possible D match to TRBD1 (6 bases). CDR3 length: 14 residues. In germline, CDR1 is SGHVS, CDR2 FQNEAQ. Trimming took 5 bases from V and 0 from J, leaving 10 bases between them. The CDR3 nucleotides are TGTGCCAGCAGCCCGACAGGCTCTAACTATGGCTACACCTTC. Translation: CASSPTGSNYGYTF. The full variable domain, rest sourced from reference TRBV7-8 and TRBJ1-2, is GAGVSQSPRYKVAKRGQDVALRCDPISGHVSLFWYQQALGQGPEFLTYFQNEAQLDKSGLPSDRFFAERPEGSVSTLKIQRTQQEDSAVYLCASSPTGSNYGYTFGSGTRLTVV.